This is a list of T cell receptor beta chains from one sample in a study of blood T cell repertoires in COVID-19. Assay used: immunoSEQ multiplex PCR; TCRdb lists only in-frame clones, some missing. The table records tens of thousands of clones, 80% to 85% of them present only once. Sequenced sample: peripheral blood. These receptors were taken from a human donor in a cohort sampled during active COVID-19. Each CDR3 is given with its conserved first and last residue. A D gene is named only where the DNA matches it firmly. The listing skips clone size in some rows; elsewhere it reads once, few, many or a size class.

J: TRBJ1-4; length: 14; V: TRBV5-1; D: -; size: -; CDR3: CASSRTGRAEKLFF; DNA: TGCGCCAGCTCACGTACAGGGCGGGCTGAAAAACTGTTTTTT
J: TRBJ2-1; length: 12; V: TRBV18; D: -; size: -; CDR3: CASSPATRRQFF; DNA: TGTGCCAGCTCACCAGCTACCCGCCGGCAGTTCTTC
J: TRBJ2-3; length: 14; V: TRBV5-1; D: TRBD1; size: -; CDR3: CASSDPGQGYTQYF; DNA: TGCGCCAGCAGCGATCCGGGACAGGGCTATACGCAGTATTTT
J: TRBJ1-6; length: 14; V: TRBV9; D: -; size: -; CDR3: CASSAGLEVSPLHF; DNA: TGTGCCAGCAGCGCGGGACTGGAGGTATCACCCCTCCACTTT
J: TRBJ2-2; length: 14; V: TRBV6-2/TRBV6-3; D: TRBD1; size: once; CDR3: CASSFDRGTGELFF; DNA: TGTGCCAGCAGTTTCGACAGGGGCACCGGGGAGCTGTTTTTT
J: TRBJ2-2; length: 17; V: TRBV5-1; D: TRBD2; size: -; CDR3: CASSSQPGGLNGGELFF; DNA: TGCGCCAGCAGCAGCCAACCGGGGGGTCTTAATGGCGGGGAGCTGTTTTTT
J: TRBJ2-3; length: 14; V: TRBV27; D: TRBD1; size: -; CDR3: CASSFRGGGDTQYF; DNA: TGTGCCAGCAGTTTTCGAGGGGGCGGAGATACGCAGTATTTT
J: TRBJ2-2; length: 15; V: TRBV27; D: TRBD1; size: few; CDR3: CASRAGGANTGELFF; DNA: TGTGCCAGCAGGGCAGGGGGCGCGAACACCGGGGAGCTGTTTTTT
J: TRBJ1-3; length: 16; V: TRBV7-6; D: -; size: -; CDR3: CASSPDPTGSGNTIYF; DNA: TGTGCCAGCAGCCCAGACCCGACAGGCTCTGGAAACACCATATATTTT
J: TRBJ2-1; length: 13; V: TRBV7-2; D: TRBD2; size: -; CDR3: CASSLGRGVEQFF; DNA: TGTGCCAGCAGCTTAGGTCGGGGGGTGGAGCAGTTCTTC
J: TRBJ2-5; length: 15; V: TRBV11-3; D: -; size: -; CDR3: CASSSGRAGMQTQYF; DNA: TGTGCCAGCAGCTCCGGCCGGGCGGGGATGCAGACCCAGTACTTC
J: TRBJ2-1; length: 15; V: TRBV27; D: -; size: few; CDR3: CASSSPGSYMDEQFF; DNA: TGTGCCAGCAGTTCCCCGGGAAGCTACATGGATGAGCAGTTCTTC
J: TRBJ1-4; length: 13; V: TRBV6-5; D: -; size: -; CDR3: CASSYRSGEKLFF; DNA: TGTGCCAGCAGTTACAGATCAGGGGAAAAACTGTTTTTT
J: TRBJ2-1; length: 10; V: TRBV29-1; D: -; size: few; CDR3: CSVLGQVKFF; DNA: TGCAGCGTCTTGGGGCAGGTGAAGTTCTTC
J: TRBJ2-7; length: 13; V: TRBV5-6; D: TRBD1; size: once; CDR3: CASRRQGAHEQYF; DNA: TGTGCCAGCAGGAGACAGGGGGCCCACGAGCAGTACTTC
J: TRBJ2-2; length: 16; V: TRBV11-3; D: -; size: -; CDR3: CASSTGQDPNTGELFF; DNA: TGTGCCAGCAGTACAGGCCAGGATCCGAACACCGGGGAGCTGTTTTTT
J: TRBJ2-3; length: 16; V: TRBV6-4; D: -; size: few; CDR3: CASSERGGDYTDTQYF; DNA: TGTGCCAGCAGTGAAAGGGGGGGTGACTACACAGATACGCAGTATTTT
J: TRBJ1-1; length: 11; V: TRBV29-1; D: -; size: -; CDR3: CSVEAAGVAFF; DNA: TGCAGCGTTGAAGCGGCAGGGGTAGCTTTCTTT
J: TRBJ2-7; length: 14; V: TRBV7-8; D: TRBD2; size: -; CDR3: CASSTDGGFYEQYF; DNA: TGTGCCAGCAGTACCGACGGGGGGTTTTACGAGCAGTACTTC
J: TRBJ1-5; length: 14; V: TRBV28; D: -; size: -; CDR3: CASRVIQANQPQHF; DNA: TGTGCCAGCAGGGTAATTCAGGCCAATCAGCCCCAGCATTTT
J: TRBJ1-5; length: 14; V: TRBV2; D: -; size: -; CDR3: CASSQDTRNQPQHF; DNA: TGTGCCAGCAGTCAGGACACACGCAATCAGCCCCAGCATTTT
J: TRBJ2-7; length: 15; V: TRBV5-1; D: -; size: -; CDR3: CASSQGGGITYEQYF; DNA: TGCGCCAGCAGCCAAGGGGGGGGGATTACCTACGAGCAGTACTTC
J: TRBJ1-6; length: 14; V: TRBV9; D: TRBD1; size: -; CDR3: CASSETGERSPLHF; DNA: TGTGCCAGCAGCGAAACAGGGGAACGGTCACCCCTCCACTTT
J: TRBJ2-5; length: 19; V: TRBV5-4; D: TRBD2; size: -; CDR3: CASSLAVAGGRYAQETQYF; DNA: TGTGCCAGCAGCTTGGCCGTCGCGGGGGGGCGCTACGCCCAAGAGACCCAGTACTTC
J: TRBJ2-2; length: 14; V: TRBV9; D: TRBD1; size: -; CDR3: CASSATGGSGELFF; DNA: TGTGCCAGCAGCGCGACAGGGGGGAGCGGGGAGCTGTTTTTT
J: TRBJ2-1; length: 14; V: TRBV18; D: TRBD1; size: -; CDR3: CASSPQGAIDEQFF; DNA: TGTGCCAGCTCACCACAGGGGGCAATCGATGAGCAGTTCTTC
J: TRBJ1-5; length: 15; V: TRBV28; D: -; size: -; CDR3: CASSLGPYSNQPQHF; DNA: TGTGCCAGCAGTCTGGGGCCGTATAGCAATCAGCCCCAGCATTTT